The 26 T cell receptor beta chains below all came from one sample that was sequenced in a study of T-cell reconstitution after alpha-beta-depleted transplantation in children. Preparation of the TCRbeta library was carried out with unique molecular identifiers. A single record per CDR3 protein comes from TCRdb applying MiXCR to the PCR reads. The data show approximately 390,000 distinct CDR3 sequences, roughly a tenth seen once. The sequencing used PBMCs from the stem cell graft donor, collected from the stem cell graft. These receptors all come from a human donor who donated a stem cell graft to a child with acute myeloid leukemia.

The chain uses TRBV29-1 and TRBJ2-4; no reliable D call. Germline V gene sequence: CDR1 SQVTM, CDR2 ANQGSEA. CDR3 size: 14 residues. Trimming cost V 5 bases and J 0 bases, with 11 bases left between them. The DNA for the CDR3 is TGCAGCGTTAGCCCGCGGCTAGCCAAAAACATTCAGTACTTC. Amino acids: CSVSPRLAKNIQYF.

This clonotype was picked up a small number of times. The V call is TRBV10-3, the J call TRBJ1-1; D might be TRBD1 (5 bases). Trimming cost V 4 bases and J 8 bases, with 14 bases left between them. Germline V gene lookup returns CDR1 ENHRY and CDR2 SYGVKD. This CDR3 spans 13 amino acids. The CDR3 DNA follows: TGTGCCATCAGTGTAGGCAGGGAACGAGAAGCTTTCTTT. Translation gives CAISVGREREAFF.

In its sample, this clonotype was seen many times. This sequence joins TRBV5-1 and TRBJ2-6; the D gene is possibly TRBD1 (5 bases). Trimming shortened V by 4 bases and J by 0 bases, and 20 bases separated the two germline ends. CDR1 is SGHRS and CDR2 is YFSETQ in the germline V gene. The CDR3 covers 19 residues. Written as DNA, the CDR3 is TGCGCCAGCAGCCCGGTCACAGGCCCTCCGGACTCTGGGGCCAACGTCCTGACTTTC. Protein product: CASSPVTGPPDSGANVLTF.

This clonotype was observed many times. The rearrangement uses TRBV12-3 or TRBV12-4 and TRBJ2-1; 11 bases agree with TRBD2. The junction had 6 bases not matched to a gene; V was cut back by 9 bases and J by 5 bases. The CDR3 loop spans 14 amino acids. The CDR3 DNA follows: TGTGCCAGTACGGGACTAGCGGAGAACAATGAGCAGTTCTTC. Protein: CASTGLAENNEQFF.

The V and J genes are TRBV10-2 and TRBJ2-3; 10 positions match TRBD2. With 0 bases clipped from V and 5 bases from J, the junction kept 8 bases outside the gene matches. The V gene's germline CDR1 is WSHSY and CDR2 SAAADI. This CDR3 is built from 17 residues. The CDR3 region has the DNA TGCGCCAGCAGTGAGTCGTTGCGAGCGGGGGGGGGAGATACGCAGTATTTT. Amino acid sequence: CASSESLRAGGGDTQYF.

The chain uses TRBV29-1 and TRBJ1-5; D is ambiguous. CDR1 and CDR2 from the germline V gene are SQVTM and ANQGSEA. V dropped 5 bases and J dropped 2 bases, with 10 bases sitting between them. CDR3 length: 13 residues. The CDR3 loop reads CSVSRGGNQPQHF. The DNA of the CDR3 is TGCAGCGTTAGCCGAGGCGGCAATCAGCCCCAGCATTTT.

The table lists this clonotype with a few counts. The J gene is TRBJ2-7, the V gene TRBV7-2; 10 nucleotides align to TRBD1. The CDR3 sequence is 14 residues long. Germline CDR1 SGHTA, CDR2 FQGNSA. V shed 3 bases, J shed 5 bases, and the junction held 4 bases outside the gene matches. The DNA of the CDR3 is TGTGCCAGCAGCTTGGGACAGGGGAGGGACGAGCAGTACTTC. Translation: CASSLGQGRDEQYF.

V is TRBV5-1 and J is TRBJ2-1; TRBD1 agrees at 7 bases. Trimming took 4 bases from V and 7 from J; bases not matched to a gene: 11. Germline V gene data show CDR1 as SGHRS and CDR2 as YFSETQ. The CDR3 spans 15 residues. CDR3 sequence: CASSLLGGAGNEQFF. CDR3 nucleotide sequence: TGCGCCAGCAGCCTACTAGGGGGCGCTGGGAATGAGCAGTTCTTC.

J is TRBJ2-1 and V is TRBV15, with D tentatively TRBD2 (6 bases). The CDR3 is made up of 16 amino acids. Trimming took off 0 bases at V and 4 bases at J, with 13 bases between the two ends. CDR1 LNHNV and CDR2 YYDKDF come from the germline V gene (reference sequence). This CDR3 reads CATSRDRGVGYNEQFF. The CDR3 bases are TGTGCCACCAGCAGAGATCGCGGGGTCGGGTACAATGAGCAGTTCTTC.

This clonotype was counted between two and nine times. The chain links TRBV5-1 to TRBJ2-4; D is undetermined. This CDR3 comprises 17 residues. V gave up 0 bases and J gave up 0 bases, with 13 bases separating them. Germline assignment: CDR1 SGHRS and CDR2 YFSETQ. The CDR3 is CASSLAYGELAKNIQYF. CDR3 DNA: TGCGCCAGCAGCTTGGCCTACGGAGAACTAGCCAAAAACATTCAGTACTTC. Based on the CDR3 plus reference TRBV5-1 and TRBJ2-4, the full variable domain is KAGVTQTPRYLIKTRGQQVTLSCSPISGHRSVSWYQQTPGQGLQFLFEYFSETQRNKGNFPGRFSGRQFSNSRSEMNVSTLELGDSALYLCASSLAYGELAKNIQYFGAGTRLSVL.

The chain has TRBV7-2 and TRBJ1-3, with D maybe TRBD1 (5 bases). Trimming removed 5 bases from V and 4 bases from J, with 12 bases in between. This CDR3 comprises 14 residues. CDR1 is SGHTA and CDR2 is FQGNSA in the germline V gene. CDR3 residues: CASSRDSGGNTIYF. The DNA for the CDR3 is TGTGCCAGCAGCCGAGACAGTGGCGGAAACACCATATATTTT.

This clonotype was recorded at least ten times. The CDR3 region is CASRGAETQYF. CDR3 nucleotide sequence: TGTGCCAGTCGGGGGGCTGAGACCCAGTACTTC. The rearrangement joins TRBV3-1 to TRBJ2-5; maybe TRBD2 (7 bases). Trimming pared 9 bases from V and 5 bases from J, leaving 10 bases between. This CDR3 region has 11 residues. The germline V gene encodes CDR1 LGHDT and CDR2 YNNKEL (reference sequence).

This clonotype was detected ten times or more. CDR3 sequence reads: CASSWRDQETQYF. Written as DNA, the CDR3 is TGTGCCAGCAGTTGGAGGGATCAAGAGACCCAGTACTTC. The chain combines TRBV6-5 with TRBJ2-5; tentatively, D is TRBD2 (6 bases). Per germline, CDR1 MNHEY and CDR2 SVGAGI. The CDR3 is 13 residues long. The V end was cut by 4 bases, the J end by 2 bases, with 8 bases between.

In this sample, this clonotype turned up a few times. The rearrangement links TRBV29-1 to TRBJ2-6; D not certain. V gave up 0 bases and J gave up 1 base, with 10 bases separating them. The CDR3 has 16 residues. Germline-derived CDR1 and CDR2 are SQVTM and ANQGSEA. The chain's CDR3 is CSVEDRASSGANVLTF. For the CDR3, the DNA is TGCAGCGTTGAAGATCGGGCCAGTTCTGGGGCCAACGTCCTGACTTTC. Variable domain in full (rest from reference TRBV29-1 and TRBJ2-6): SAVISQKPSRDICQRGTSLTIQCQVDSQVTMMFWYRQQPGQSLTLIATANQGSEATYESGFVIDKFPISRPNLTFSTLTVSNMSPEDSSIYLCSVEDRASSGANVLTFGAGSRLTVL.

This clonotype has ten or more counts. The rearrangement uses TRBV4-1 and TRBJ2-1, with D unresolved. The CDR3 runs to 12 residues. V was pared by 5 bases and J by 4 bases, with 6 bases between. Germline CDR1 is MGHRA and CDR2 is YSYEKL. The CDR3 DNA follows: TGCGCCAGCAGCGAAGTGTACAATGAGCAGTTCTTC. It translates to CASSEVYNEQFF.

Only a few counts were recorded for this clonotype. DNA for the CDR3: TGTGCCAGCAGCGACAGCGGGGGGGCTGAGAATGAGCAGTTCTTC. It encodes CASSDSGGAENEQFF. This chain connects TRBV9 to TRBJ2-1; 10 positions agree with TRBD2. Germline V lookup: CDR1 SGDLS, CDR2 YYNGEE. The CDR3 runs 15 residues. The trim removed 3 bases at V and 7 bases at J, leaving 7 bases unmatched.

The chain employs TRBV5-1 and TRBJ2-2; the D is unclear. Germline V gives CDR1 SGHRS, CDR2 YFSETQ. CDR3 length: 14 amino acids. Trimming shortened V by 5 bases and J by 5 bases, and 13 bases separated the two germline ends. CDR3 sequence: CASSDFQSTGELFF. CDR3 nucleotide sequence: TGCGCCAGCAGTGATTTTCAGTCAACCGGGGAGCTGTTTTTT.

The chain joins TRBV7-2 to TRBJ2-3; TRBD2 aligns across 10 bases. The V gene's germline CDR1 is SGHTA and CDR2 FQGNSA. V gave up 1 base and J gave up 3 bases; unmatched junction bases: 7. The CDR3 is 17 residues long. CDR3 sequence: CASSLVPSGSGTDTQYF. DNA for the CDR3: TGTGCCAGCAGCTTAGTTCCTAGCGGGAGTGGTACAGATACGCAGTATTTT.

The genes are TRBV11-2 and TRBJ2-3; 8 nucleotides agree with TRBD2. This CDR3 comprises 17 residues. V shed 1 base, J shed 4 bases, and the junction held 10 bases outside the gene matches. Germline values: CDR1 SGHAT, CDR2 FQNNGV. For the CDR3, the DNA is TGTGCCAGCAGCTTAGTGGTCGGCGGGAGGCGCGCAGATACGCAGTATTTT. Translating it yields CASSLVVGGRRADTQYF.

The chain links TRBV30 to TRBJ2-3; TRBD1 is a possible D gene (5 bases). Trimming left V 3 bases short and J 4 bases short, with 17 bases between. CDR1 is GTSNPN, CDR2 SVGIG, per germline (reference sequence). The CDR3 sequence is 15 residues long. The CDR3 DNA reads TGTGCCTGGAGGCGACAGCTAGACCCCCCAGATACGCAGTATTTT. Encoded protein: CAWRRQLDPPDTQYF.

This clonotype was seen a handful of times. The CDR3 nucleotides read TGCAGTGCTAGTGGGACTAGCGGGGACCCGGGTACGCAGTATTTT. It codes for CSASGTSGDPGTQYF. This rearrangement joins TRBV20-1 to TRBJ2-3; 13 bases line up with TRBD2. V was clipped by 3 bases and J by 8 bases; unmatched bases: 8. The CDR3 extends over 15 amino acids. Germline-derived CDR1 and CDR2 are DFQATT and SNEGSKA (reference sequence).

To note about this clonotype: A single base separates this from a much larger clone, so it may be a read error. Without the conserved terminal phenylalanine or tryptophan, this CDR3 likely stems from a read error. This chain links TRBV11-2 with TRBJ2-3; unclear D gene. The CDR3 length is 14 residues. CDR1 and CDR2 (germline): SGHAT, FQNNGV. Trimming took off 5 bases at V and 5 bases at J, with 14 bases between the two ends. The CDR3 reads CASSLIGGGDTQYS. The CDR3 nucleotides read TGTGCCAGCAGCCTTATTGGCGGCGGAGATACGCAGTATTCT.

This chain connects TRBV7-2 to TRBJ2-5; D gene unclear. Germline values: CDR1 SGHTA, CDR2 FQGNSA. This CDR3 has 13 residues. Trimming took 5 bases from V and 4 from J, leaving 11 bases between them. The CDR3 DNA follows: TGTGCCAGCAGCCCAGAACGGAGAGAGACCCAGTACTTC. Protein product: CASSPERRETQYF.

The rearrangement uses TRBV28 and TRBJ2-1, with a tentative D call TRBD2 (5 bases). The germline gives CDR1 MDHEN, CDR2 SYDVKM. CDR3 length: 15 residues. V lost 4 bases and J lost 5, with 15 bases in between. The CDR3 DNA reads as TGTGCCAGCAGTTCGGTACTAGTGGCGGACAATGAGCAGTTCTTC. This sequence encodes CASSSVLVADNEQFF.

This clonotype was observed a handful of times. The rearrangement uses TRBV20-1 and TRBJ1-6; D gene ambiguous. The CDR3 consists of 14 residues. Between the trimmed V and J ends, which lost 3 bases and 8 bases, there was a span of 14 bases. Germline V gives CDR1 DFQATT, CDR2 SNEGSKA (reference sequence). This CDR3 reads CSASEYNGDSPLHF. The CDR3 coding sequence is TGCAGTGCTAGCGAGTATAATGGGGATTCACCCCTCCACTTT.

In this sample, this clonotype turned up a few times. The rearrangement joins TRBV5-1 to TRBJ1-1; D is ambiguous. The germline V and J ends were trimmed by 7 bases and 5 bases, with 15 bases remaining between them. Germline assignment: CDR1 SGHRS and CDR2 YFSETQ. This CDR3 region has 13 residues. The CDR3 DNA is TGCGCCAGCTCCGTACAGCGGGGTACTGAAGCTTTCTTT. It specifies CASSVQRGTEAFF.